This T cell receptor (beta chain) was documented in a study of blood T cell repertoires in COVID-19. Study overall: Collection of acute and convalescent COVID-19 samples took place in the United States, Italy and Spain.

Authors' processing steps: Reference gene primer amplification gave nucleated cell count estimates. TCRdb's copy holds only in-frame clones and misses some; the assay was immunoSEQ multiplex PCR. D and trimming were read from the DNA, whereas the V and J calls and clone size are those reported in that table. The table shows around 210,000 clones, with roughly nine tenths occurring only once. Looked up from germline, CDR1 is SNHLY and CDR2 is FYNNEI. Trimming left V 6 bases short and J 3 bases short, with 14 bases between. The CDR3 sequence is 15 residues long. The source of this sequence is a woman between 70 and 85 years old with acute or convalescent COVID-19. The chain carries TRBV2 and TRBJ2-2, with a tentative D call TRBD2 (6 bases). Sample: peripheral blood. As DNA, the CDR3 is TGTGCCAGCAGCCAGGAGGGGTCTGACACCGGGGAGCTGTTTTTT. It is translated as CASSQEGSDTGELFF.